This is a list of T cell receptor beta chains from one sample in a study of prognosis after radiotherapy for stage I lung cancer. MiXCR, applied by TCRdb to the multiplex PCR reads, yields one record per CDR3 protein. The sample holds 11,000 to 15,000 distinct CDR3 sequences, around 56% seen once. The source was PBMCs, collected before or after stereotactic body radiation therapy (not recorded which). The receptors were sampled from a donor at least 50 years old with non-small cell lung cancer. Both conserved end residues are part of each CDR3. A D gene is named only where the DNA matches it firmly. Rows give clone size only sometimes, using once, few, many, or a class for an expanded clone.

V gene	J gene	clone size	D gene	CDR3 protein	CDR3 DNA
TRBV5-1	TRBJ2-2	NA	NA	CASSQPTGTRSTGELFF	TGCGCCAGCAGCCAACCAACCGGGACAAGAAGCACCGGGGAGCTGTTTTTT
TRBV9	TRBJ2-7	medium-sized	NA	CASSVSNSYEQYF	TGTGCCAGCAGCGTAAGCAACTCCTACGAGCAGTACTTC
TRBV11-3	TRBJ2-3	NA	NA	CASSLAWEAAEGGSSDTQYF	TGTGCCAGCAGCTTAGCATGGGAGGCAGCGGAAGGTGGGTCGTCAGATACGCAGTATTTT
TRBV6-1	TRBJ2-3	medium-sized	NA	CASFYVDTQYF	TGTGCCAGCTTTTACGTAGATACGCAGTATTTT
TRBV6-1	TRBJ2-7	NA	NA	CASSQLVRGYEQYF	TGTGCCAGCAGCCAACTAGTCCGGGGGTACGAGCAGTACTTC
TRBV20-1	TRBJ2-2	NA	TRBD2	CSARPGGRAAGDLFF	TGCAGTGCTAGACCGGGCGGGAGGGCCGCCGGGGATCTGTTTTTT
TRBV11-3	TRBJ2-1	NA	TRBD2	CASSSIAGGSGEQFF	TGTGCCAGCAGCTCGATAGCGGGAGGGAGCGGTGAGCAGTTCTTC
TRBV30	TRBJ1-2	NA	NA	CAWWRQGNGWDGYTF	TGTGCCTGGTGGCGGCAGGGAAACGGGTGGGATGGCTACACCTTC
TRBV11-3	TRBJ2-2	NA	NA	CASAPRAGELFF	TGTGCCAGCGCACCGAGGGCCGGGGAGCTGTTTTTT
TRBV2	TRBJ2-3	NA	NA	CASRPGLSVSDTQYF	TGTGCCAGCAGACCCGGACTATCAGTATCAGATACGCAGTATTTT
TRBV11-3	TRBJ2-1	medium-sized	TRBD2	CASSLGTSGSPGQFF	TGTGCCAGCAGCTTGGGGACTAGCGGGAGCCCTGGGCAGTTCTTC
TRBV6-1	TRBJ1-5	many	TRBD1	CASSGAGGGQPQHF	TGTGCCAGCAGTGGGGCAGGGGGCGGTCAGCCCCAGCATTTT
TRBV20-1	TRBJ1-6	NA	NA	CSARVGGNSPLHF	TGCAGTGCTAGAGTAGGAGGGAATTCACCCCTCCACTTT
TRBV9	TRBJ1-2	NA	NA	CASSIGEGYNYGYTF	TGTGCCAGCAGCATAGGCGAAGGTTATAACTATGGCTACACCTTC
TRBV28	TRBJ2-7	NA	NA	CASSLFERDYEQYF	TGTGCCAGCAGTTTATTCGAGAGGGACTACGAGCAGTACTTC
TRBV11-2	TRBJ2-1	NA	TRBD1	CASSWDRGWNEQFF	TGTGCCAGCAGCTGGGACAGGGGGTGGAATGAGCAGTTCTTC
TRBV30	TRBJ1-6	NA	NA	CAWSDVHSNSPLHF	TGTGCCTGGAGTGATGTACATTCGAATTCACCCCTCCACTTT
TRBV11-2	TRBJ1-1	NA	NA	CASSFSTWGGNTEAFF	TGTGCCAGCAGCTTCAGTACCTGGGGAGGGAACACTGAAGCTTTCTTT
TRBV20-1	TRBJ2-3	medium-sized	TRBD2	CSARDLTSGTHGDTQYF	TGCAGTGCTAGAGATTTGACTAGCGGGACCCACGGAGATACGCAGTATTTT
TRBV7-2	TRBJ2-2	medium-sized	NA	CASSLLGQDTGELFF	TGTGCCAGCAGCTTACTGGGGCAGGACACCGGGGAGCTGTTTTTT
TRBV7-8	TRBJ1-1	many	NA	CASSLATQGYTEAFF	TGTGCCAGCAGCTTAGCGACACAGGGTTATACTGAAGCTTTCTTT
TRBV14	TRBJ2-7	many	NA	CASSPQLRDEQYF	TGTGCCAGCAGCCCCCAACTGAGGGACGAGCAGTACTTC
TRBV6-2/TRBV6-3	TRBJ2-1	NA	TRBD2	CASSYLGLAGYNEQFF	TGTGCCAGCAGTTACCTCGGACTAGCGGGGTACAATGAGCAGTTCTTC
TRBV7-6	TRBJ2-1	medium-sized	TRBD2	CASSLSSWGRADNEQFF	TGTGCCAGCAGCTTAAGCTCATGGGGGAGGGCCGATAATGAGCAGTTCTTC
TRBV7-3	TRBJ2-1	many	NA	CASSEVAGNEQFF	TGTGCCAGCAGCGAGGTAGCAGGCAATGAGCAGTTCTTC
TRBV20-1	TRBJ2-3	NA	NA	CSARDRRRAVDTQYF	TGCAGTGCTAGAGATCGCCGGAGGGCCGTAGATACTCAGTATTTT